This T cell receptor beta chain was captured by sequencing in a study of blood T cell repertoires in COVID-19 (dated by TCRdb to about 2020). Looking at the study overall: Samples from collaborators originated in the United States, Italy and Spain and spanned both the acute and convalescent phases of COVID-19. The prospective study material was composed of cDNA or gDNA derived from T cells, B-cell-depleted T cells, or PBMCs. Deeply sampled blood TCRbeta repertoires from subjects exposed to, actively infected with, or recovered from COVID-19 were included in the dataset. The repertoires were made available in a free public database intended to serve as a resource for research on the immune response to SARS-CoV-2. Samples were obtained from the ongoing ImmuneRACE study (first 160 participants) and from 1,254 subjects provided by 6 global collaborators. A de-identified subject ID, COVID-19 status, age in years and sex were almost always included in the sample metadata. Where available, HLA class I and class II types were obtained from metadata supplied by the sample provider rather than from assay-based typing. Summary of the overall study and its limitations: The amount of clinical and demographic metadata varied by source and participant and was provided uncurated.

Counted from cysteine to phenylalanine, this CDR3 has 13 amino acids. Only the CDR3 region is kept as DNA, spanning 39 bases read in frame from base 1. V and J are truncated by 4 bases and 6 bases respectively, leaving an intervening sequence of 9 bases. Per the germline V gene (reference sequence), LNHDA is the CDR1 and SQIVND is the CDR2. Remarks on this clone: No antigen is known for it. No much larger clone is present one base from it, and per-base qualities are unavailable.

In Seattle, one collaborating source enrolled patients while the infection was active and tracked those patients longitudinally over the course of disease. Collaborating institutions collected whole blood in K2EDTA tubes following their own protocols. For TCRbeta analysis, collaborators shipped samples in one of three forms: frozen whole blood, isolated PBMCs, or DNA extracted from either of those sample types. The immunoSEQ Assay, a bias-controlled multiplex PCR, was used to amplify TCRbeta CDR3 regions from genomic DNA. The source study handled its data this way. Nucleated cell counts per sample were estimated from amplification of reference gene primers within the assay. Sequence reads were collapsed and filtered to measure the absolute abundance of every unique TCRbeta CDR3 rearrangement. For each sample, productive Simpson clonality was calculated by taking the square root of Simpson's diversity index across productive rearrangements. TCRdb's version of the immuneACCESS table is confined to in-frame rearrangements and falls short of the full clone set. An unresolved V gene accounts for under half of the shortfall where checked; the remainder is of unknown origin. Clone size and V and J calls were adopted from that table, with D and trimming inferred from the DNA. This sample holds some 450,000 clones; about 87% were observed only once. The ten biggest clones cover 0.65% to 1% of the sample.

What was sequenced was peripheral blood. The sequence was collected from a man aged 18-30 years with COVID-19, enrolled during active disease. The rearranged segments are TRBV19 and TRBJ2-2, with TRBD1 as a weak D call on 6 bases. At the DNA level, the sequence is TGTGCCAGTAGTACAACAGGGCCCGGGGAGCTGTTTTTT. Its protein is CASSTTGPGELFF.